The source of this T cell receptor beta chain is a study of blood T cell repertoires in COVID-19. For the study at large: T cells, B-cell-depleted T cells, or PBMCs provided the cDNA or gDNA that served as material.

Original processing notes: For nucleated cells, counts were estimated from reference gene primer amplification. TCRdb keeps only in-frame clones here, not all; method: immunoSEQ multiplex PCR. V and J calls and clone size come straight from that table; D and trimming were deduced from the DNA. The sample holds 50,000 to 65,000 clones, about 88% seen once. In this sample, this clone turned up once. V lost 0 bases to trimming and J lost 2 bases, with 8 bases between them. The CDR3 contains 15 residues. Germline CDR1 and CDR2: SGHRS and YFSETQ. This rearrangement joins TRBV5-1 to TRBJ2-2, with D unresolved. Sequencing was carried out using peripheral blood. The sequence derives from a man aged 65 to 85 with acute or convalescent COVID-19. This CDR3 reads CASSLGGSNTGELFF. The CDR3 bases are TGCGCCAGCAGCTTGGGAGGATCCAACACCGGGGAGCTGTTTTTT.